The clone carrying this T cell receptor (beta chain) was found a few times. No antigen is known for it. The CDR3 contains 18 residues. Germline values: CDR1 SGDLS, CDR2 YYNGEE. V shed 0 bases and J shed 8 bases, with 21 bases lying between them. This specimen belongs to a study of cytomegalovirus exposure and HLA in healthy donors. Overall study results and limits: In a later analysis, HLA-C alleles had the fewest associated TCRs, DRB1 alleles the most. Most of the TCR beta V segments (in an earlier analysis) were productive either about 87% or about 30% of the time. Highly shared sequence variants in one cluster were likely a sequencing artifact.

The PCR made use of 60 Vbeta and 13 Jbeta primers. The table came from immunoSEQ multiplex PCR; TCRdb's copy has only in-frame clones and leaves some out. The data hold about 130,000 clones, with 65% to 80% observed a single time. The receptor comes from a man aged 35 to 55 in good health and CMV-seropositive. Specimen: PBMCs. The chain carries TRBV9 and TRBJ1-6, with D possibly matching TRBD1 (5 bases). The CDR3 DNA is TGTGCCAGCAGCGTAGGAGGGCCTAGACAGCGGAGGGATTCACCCCTCCACTTT. It is translated as CASSVGGPRQRRDSPLHF.